This T cell receptor (beta chain) was observed in a study of blood T cell repertoires in COVID-19. Study at large: Samples came from the United States, Italy and Spain, spanning acute and convalescent COVID-19. Sample material is recorded as cDNA or gDNA derived from T cells, B-cell-depleted T cells, or PBMCs.

The CDR3 is made up of 13 amino acids. The ends lost 8 bases at V and 3 bases at J; junction bases unmatched: 8. Germline CDR1 GTSNPN, CDR2 SVGIG (reference sequence). The method was immunoSEQ multiplex PCR; TCRdb's version includes in-frame clones alone and lacks a portion of them. The repertoire holds about 130,000 clones, with about nine tenths as singletons. Sequences were obtained from PBMCs or T cells enriched from blood (not recorded which). The sequence came from a middle-aged man who had recovered from COVID-19. This rearrangement joins TRBV30 to TRBJ1-1; the match to TRBD1 covers 8 bases. This CDR3 reads CAGGTGGYTEAFF. The CDR3 DNA sequence: TGTGCCGGGGGGACAGGCGGGTACACTGAAGCTTTCTTT.